Shown below are 6 T cell receptor beta chains from a single sample sequenced in a study of control samples from healthy donors and cancer patients. Generated by immunoSEQ multiplex PCR, the TCRdb table keeps only in-frame clones and is missing some. The sample holds about 93,000 clones, less than 90% seen once. Sequenced material: blood. Receptor source: a woman in her seventies in good health.

This clone was seen only once. The rearrangement uses TRBV18 and TRBJ2-7; D gene uncertain. Trimming took off 2 bases at V and 9 bases at J, with 14 bases between the two ends. In germline, CDR1 is KGHSH, CDR2 LQKENI. The CDR3 length is 13 residues. The CDR3 reads CASSPSTMVRQYF. CDR3 bases: TGTGCCAGCTCACCATCGACCATGGTCAGGCAGTACTTC.

The chain recombines TRBV30 with TRBJ2-4, with D unclear. This CDR3 is built from 10 residues. Germline lookup yields CDR1 GTSNPN and CDR2 SVGIG (reference sequence). V lost 3 bases, J lost 6 bases, and 3 bases lay in between. The CDR3 reads CAWRSNIQYF. CDR3 DNA: TGTGCCTGGAGGTCAAACATTCAGTACTTC.

The chain employs TRBV14 and TRBJ1-2; D unresolved. Trimming shortened V by 4 bases and J by 4 bases, and 10 bases separated the two germline ends. CDR3 length: 13 amino acids. The germline V gene has CDR1 SGHDN and CDR2 FVKESK. The DNA of the CDR3 is TGTGCCAGCAGCCCTATCCGACGCTATGGCTACACCTTC. Protein product: CASSPIRRYGYTF.

The V and J genes are TRBV5-5 and TRBJ2-2; tentatively, D is TRBD2 (6 bases). The CDR3 runs to 17 residues. The V gene's germline CDR1 is SGHKS and CDR2 YYEKEE (reference sequence). Trimming took off 4 bases at V and 5 bases at J, with 21 bases between the two ends. This CDR3 reads CASSRRAGPVETGELFF. CDR3 nucleotides: TGTGCCAGCAGCCGGAGGGCAGGGCCGGTGGAGACCGGGGAGCTGTTTTTT.

The CDR3: CASSYDSLGRYGYTF. The CDR3 nucleotides are TGTGCCAGCAGTTATGACAGTTTAGGGCGCTATGGCTACACCTTC. The V gene is TRBV27, the J gene TRBJ1-2; D might be TRBD1 (5 bases). V was shortened by 4 bases and J by 4 bases, with 16 bases between the two germline ends. This CDR3 has 15 amino acids. Germline assignment: CDR1 MNHEY and CDR2 SMNVEV (reference sequence).

This sequence joins TRBV7-9 and TRBJ1-5; tentative D call: TRBD1 (6 bases). CDR1 and CDR2 from the germline V gene are SEHNR and FQNEAQ (reference sequence). The CDR3 covers 15 residues. V lost 5 bases to trimming and J lost 4 bases, with 15 bases between them. In nucleotides, the CDR3 is TGTGCCAGCAGCAACGAGGACAGAGAAAATCAGCCCCAGCATTTT. As protein: CASSNEDRENQPQHF.